This passage covers 27 T cell receptor beta chains from one sample sequenced in a study of blood T cell repertoires in COVID-19 (dated by TCRdb to about 2020). Library preparation was by the immunoSEQ multiplex PCR assay. As stored in TCRdb, this immuneACCESS dataset retains in-frame rearrangements with V and J assigned. A fraction of the clones does not appear; measured against another copy, unresolved V genes explain less than half of the discrepancy, and the remainder lacks a known reason. The sample table lists over 130,000 clones, about four fifths of them with a count of one. The top ten clones comprise 3.5% to 4.5% of the sample. Source material: peripheral blood. The receptor source for this set is a woman aged 60-75 years with acute or convalescent COVID-19.

This clone is a singleton in its sample. The chain combines TRBV19 with TRBJ1-4, with TRBD1 as a possible D gene (5 bases). The V end lost 8 bases, the J end lost 0 bases, and 13 bases lay between the germline ends. The CDR3 covers 15 residues. The germline CDR1 and CDR2 sequences are LNHDA and SQIVND (reference sequence). This CDR3 is CASHGTPPTNEKLFF. The CDR3 DNA reads as TGTGCCAGTCACGGGACTCCACCAACTAATGAAAAACTGTTTTTT.

The rearrangement joins TRBV30 to TRBJ1-6; D might be TRBD1 (5 bases). CDR3 length: 13 residues. V shed 3 bases and J shed 10 bases, with 13 bases lying between them. Germline assignment: CDR1 GTSNPN and CDR2 SVGIG (reference sequence). In nucleotides, the CDR3 is TGTGCCTGGAGGACAGTCTTACGGTCACCCCTCCACTTT. Its protein is CAWRTVLRSPLHF.

CDR3 in amino acids: CASSQVPQAQPQHF. CDR3 sequence (DNA): TGCGCCAGCAGCCAAGTCCCCCAGGCACAGCCCCAGCATTTT. V gene TRBV4-1 combines with J gene TRBJ1-5; D unresolved. This CDR3 region has 14 residues. Germline-derived CDR1 and CDR2 are MGHRA and YSYEKL. The ends were cut back, 1 base at V and 7 bases at J, with 11 bases in the middle.

The chain employs TRBV6-5 and TRBJ2-1; no definite D call. Trimming removed 7 bases at V and 0 bases at J, with 7 bases between. The CDR3 runs to 13 residues. The V gene's germline CDR1 is MNHEY and CDR2 SVGAGI. The CDR3 is CASTNSSYNEQFF. CDR3 sequence (DNA): TGTGCCAGCACTAATAGCTCCTACAATGAGCAGTTCTTC.

The chain recombines TRBV11-3 with TRBJ2-3; a possible D gene is TRBD1 (5 bases). The germline gives CDR1 SGHNT, CDR2 YENEEA. The CDR3 totals 17 residues. V lost 0 bases to trimming and J lost 2 bases, with 15 bases between them. CDR3 region: CASSLDLTATDTDTQYF. In DNA form, the CDR3 reads TGTGCCAGCAGCTTAGACTTGACAGCAACCGACACAGATACGCAGTATTTT.

This chain uses TRBV7-9 with TRBJ2-7; 8 nucleotides agree with TRBD2. The V segment lost 1 base and the J segment 6 bases; nucleotides outside the gene matches: 11. The length of the CDR3 is 16 residues. In germline, CDR1 is SEHNR, CDR2 FQNEAQ (reference sequence). This chain's CDR3 is CASSLERGGSLGEQYF. CDR3 DNA: TGTGCCAGCAGCTTAGAACGCGGGGGGAGTCTGGGCGAGCAGTACTTC. Full variable domain (outside the CDR3, taken from reference TRBV7-9 and TRBJ2-7): DTGVSQNPRHKITKRGQNVTFRCDPISEHNRLYWYRQTLGQGPEFLTYFQNEAQLEKSRLLSDRFSAERPKGSFSTLEIQRTEQGDSAMYLCASSLERGGSLGEQYFGPGTRLTVT.

The chain carries TRBV19 and TRBJ2-3; TRBD2 might be the D (6 bases). Trimming cost V 4 bases and J 1 base, with 12 bases left between them. Germline loops: CDR1 LNHDA, CDR2 SQIVND (reference sequence). CDR3 length: 15 amino acids. The CDR3 DNA reads TGTGCCAGTAGTACGACTAGTTTGGGCACAGATACGCAGTATTTT. Protein product: CASSTTSLGTDTQYF.

The chain has TRBV3-1 (or the pseudogene TRBV3-2) and TRBJ2-1; TRBD2 matches 12 bases. This CDR3 spans 16 amino acids. Germline trimming cut 1 base from V and 9 bases from J; bases unmatched to any gene: 7. Germline assignment: CDR1 LGHDT and CDR2 YNNKEL (reference sequence). The CDR3 sequence: CASSQVRLAGVAEQFF. CDR3 coding DNA: TGTGCCAGCAGCCAAGTACGACTAGCGGGAGTCGCTGAGCAGTTCTTC.

A few counts support this clone. V and J are TRBV11-2 and TRBJ1-4; a weak D match, TRBD1 (6 bases). In germline, CDR1 is SGHAT, CDR2 FQNNGV. CDR3 length equals 16 residues. V lost 5 bases to trimming and J lost 0 bases, with 13 bases between them. The CDR3 loop reads CASSQTGPATNEKLFF. CDR3 DNA: TGTGCCAGCAGCCAAACAGGGCCTGCAACTAATGAAAAACTGTTTTTT.

V usage is TRBV7-8 and J usage is TRBJ2-7, with D possibly matching TRBD2 (7 bases). The germline CDR1 and CDR2 sequences are SGHVS and FQNEAQ. The CDR3 length is 17 residues. V lost 5 bases, J lost 2 bases, and 22 bases lay in between. DNA for the CDR3: TGTGCCAGCAGCCCGAGGGGGGGGGCGGATTCTGCCTACGAGCAGTACTTC. This translates into CASSPRGGADSAYEQYF.

This clone was recorded once. The chain has TRBV12-3 or TRBV12-4 and TRBJ1-1; D uncertain. This CDR3 spans 12 amino acids. V lost 6 bases and J lost 4, with 9 bases in between. The CDR3 loop is CASSPRSTEAFF. The CDR3 region has the DNA TGTGCCAGCAGCCCCCGTAGCACTGAAGCTTTCTTT.

V and J are TRBV6-5 and TRBJ2-5, with unresolved D. V dropped 4 bases and J dropped 1 base, with 10 bases sitting between them. CDR3 length: 14 residues. CDR1 and CDR2 from the germline V gene are MNHEY and SVGAGI. The CDR3 region has the DNA TGTGCCAGCAGTTGGATGCCTAGCCAAGAGACCCAGTACTTC. Translated, it gives CASSWMPSQETQYF.

This chain links TRBV6-5 with TRBJ2-5; no definite D call. The CDR3 length is 14 residues. V was trimmed by 7 bases and J by 3 bases, leaving 15 bases between them. From germline, CDR1 is MNHEY and CDR2 SVGAGI. The CDR3 loop reads CASKDSYAKETQYF. The CDR3 nucleotides are TGTGCCAGCAAAGATTCGTACGCGAAAGAGACCCAGTACTTC.

V and J are TRBV30 and TRBJ2-1, with TRBD2 identical over 13 bases. Germline V gives CDR1 GTSNPN, CDR2 SVGIG (reference sequence). The J segment lost 7 bases and the V segment lost 8 bases, leaving 8 bases of the junction unmatched. The CDR3 has 14 amino acids. The CDR3 loop is CAGTGTSGINEQFF. The DNA of the CDR3 is TGTGCCGGTACCGGGACTAGCGGGATAAATGAGCAGTTCTTC. The full variable domain, in which reference TRBV30 and TRBJ2-1 provide the parts outside the CDR3, is SQTIHQWPATLVQPVGSPLSLECTVEGTSNPNLYWYRQAAGRGLQLLFYSVGIGQISSEVPQNLSASRPQDRQFILSSKKLLLSDSGFYLCAGTGTSGINEQFFGPGTRLTVL.

The chain couples TRBV6-6 to TRBJ2-7, with 10 bases identical to TRBD1. Germline CDR1 MNHNY, CDR2 SVGAGI (reference sequence). V lost 8 bases, J lost 5 bases, and 6 bases stayed unmatched. This CDR3 is built from 13 residues. As DNA, the CDR3 is TGTGCCAGCCGATGGGGACAGGGGAACGAGCAGTACTTC. This gives the protein CASRWGQGNEQYF.

This chain connects TRBV7-2 to TRBJ1-1, with D unclear. Germline V lookup: CDR1 SGHTA, CDR2 FQGNSA. Trimming left V 1 base short and J 0 bases short, with 9 bases between. The CDR3 totals 15 residues. The DNA of the CDR3 is TGTGCCAGCAGCTTAGGAGGAGCTGTGAACACTGAAGCTTTCTTT. The encoded protein is CASSLGGAVNTEAFF. The entire variable domain, with the rest obtained from reference TRBV7-2 and TRBJ1-1, is as follows: GAGVSQSPSNKVTEKGKDVELRCDPISGHTALYWYRQSLGQGLEFLIYFQGNSAPDKSGLPSDRFSAERTGGSVSTLTIQRTQQEDSAVYLCASSLGGAVNTEAFFGQGTRLTVV.

This clone was counted ten times or more. The chain uses TRBV24-1 and TRBJ2-7; TRBD1 agrees at 10 bases. Germline V gene lookup returns CDR1 KGHDR and CDR2 SFDVKD. The CDR3 sequence is 17 residues long. Trimming at V came to 3 bases and at J to 7 bases, leaving 14 bases not matched to a gene. CDR3 DNA sequence: TGTGCCACCAGTGATGGACCGGGACAGGGGATCTATGGGGAGCAGTACTTC. It yields the protein CATSDGPGQGIYGEQYF.

The rearrangement links TRBV3-1 (or the pseudogene TRBV3-2) to TRBJ2-7, with TRBD1 as a possible D gene (6 bases). The CDR3 extends over 15 amino acids. Germline V gene lookup returns CDR1 LGHDT and CDR2 YNNKEL (reference sequence). V was trimmed by 3 bases and J by 7 bases, leaving 19 bases between them. The CDR3 region is CASSQGTPPRVEQYF. DNA of the CDR3: TGTGCCAGCAGCCAGGGGACACCCCCTAGGGTGGAGCAGTACTTC.

V and J are TRBV7-3 and TRBJ2-7; possible D gene TRBD2, 5 bases. This CDR3 is 14 amino acids long. Trimming stripped 4 bases from V and 3 bases from J, with 13 bases between. Germline V gene data show CDR1 as SGHTA and CDR2 as FQGTGA. CDR3 sequence (DNA): TGTGCCAGCAGCTATGATGGACTTCACTACGAGCAGTACTTC. It is translated as CASSYDGLHYEQYF.

V and J are TRBV15 and TRBJ2-1; tentatively, D is TRBD2 (6 bases). V dropped 3 bases and J dropped 1 base, with 13 bases sitting between them. From germline, CDR1 is LNHNV and CDR2 YYDKDF (reference sequence). This CDR3 is 16 amino acids long. The CDR3 coding sequence is TGTGCCACCAGCAGCCAGATAGCGGAATCCTACAATGAGCAGTTCTTC. As protein: CATSSQIAESYNEQFF.

In this sample, this clone turned up a few times. The rearrangement links TRBV27 to TRBJ2-7, with 8 nucleotides matching TRBD1. CDR1 and CDR2 (germline): MNHEY, SMNVEV (reference sequence). After removal of 5 bases from V and 2 bases from J, the junction contained 8 bases not matched to a gene. The CDR3 totals 15 residues. In DNA form, the CDR3 reads TGTGCCAGCAGTCGCAGACCGGGACAGGCCTACGAGCAGTACTTC. Protein product: CASSRRPGQAYEQYF.

The chain has TRBV19 and TRBJ2-1; 7 bases align to TRBD2. V gave up 6 bases and J gave up 2 bases; unmatched junction bases: 4. This CDR3 region has 14 residues. Germline CDR1 is LNHDA and CDR2 is SQIVND (reference sequence). CDR3 sequence reads: CASSQAGPYNEQFF. CDR3 nucleotide sequence: TGTGCCAGTAGCCAAGCGGGACCCTACAATGAGCAGTTCTTC.

The chain combines TRBV12-3 or TRBV12-4 with TRBJ1-4; D possibly corresponds to TRBD1 (5 bases). This CDR3 has 13 amino acids. Trimming removed 10 bases from V and 7 bases from J, with 16 bases in between. This CDR3 reads CATAPGRGEKLFF. CDR3 bases: TGTGCCACCGCCCCCGGGAGGGGTGAAAAACTGTTTTTT.

J is TRBJ1-2 and V is TRBV28; no clear D. The CDR3 has 14 residues. Germline loops: CDR1 MDHEN, CDR2 SYDVKM. V was pared by 2 bases and J by 2 bases, with 9 bases between. The CDR3 DNA reads as TGTGCCAGCAGTTTACGGGTCCTAAACTATGGCTACACCTTC. This gives the protein CASSLRVLNYGYTF.

This chain uses TRBV28 with TRBJ2-3, with TRBD2 matching over 11 bases. Per germline, CDR1 MDHEN and CDR2 SYDVKM. The CDR3 totals 15 residues. Trimming cost V 2 bases and J 5 bases; bases outside gene matches: 3. The CDR3 bases are TGTGCCAGCAGTTTACGTGGACTAGCGGGAGATACGCAGTATTTT. Amino acids: CASSLRGLAGDTQYF. Based on the CDR3 plus reference TRBV28 and TRBJ2-3, the full variable domain is DVKVTQSSRYLVKRTGEKVFLECVQDMDHENMFWYRQDPGLGLRLIYFSYDVKMKEKGDIPEGYSVSREKKERFSLILESASTNQTSMYLCASSLRGLAGDTQYFGPGTRLTVL.

The chain combines TRBV7-9 with TRBJ2-5; 7 nucleotides agree with TRBD2. This CDR3 is built from 16 residues. CDR1 and CDR2 (germline): SEHNR, FQNEAQ (reference sequence). V was clipped by 2 bases and J by 4 bases; unmatched bases: 10. The CDR3 region is CASSLRLGLVAETQYF. In DNA, the CDR3 is TGTGCCAGCAGCTTACGCCTTGGACTAGTAGCAGAGACCCAGTACTTC.

This clone has a single count. The chain carries TRBV6-2 or TRBV6-3 and TRBJ2-4, with D unresolved. The V and J ends lost 2 bases and 4 bases respectively, with 15 bases between them. Per the germline V gene, CDR1 is MNHEY and CDR2 is SVGEGT. This CDR3 is built from 16 residues. The CDR3 DNA reads as TGTGCCAGCAGTTACCCGAGCCCCCTTCGGAAAAACATTCAGTACTTC. Protein sequence: CASSYPSPLRKNIQYF.